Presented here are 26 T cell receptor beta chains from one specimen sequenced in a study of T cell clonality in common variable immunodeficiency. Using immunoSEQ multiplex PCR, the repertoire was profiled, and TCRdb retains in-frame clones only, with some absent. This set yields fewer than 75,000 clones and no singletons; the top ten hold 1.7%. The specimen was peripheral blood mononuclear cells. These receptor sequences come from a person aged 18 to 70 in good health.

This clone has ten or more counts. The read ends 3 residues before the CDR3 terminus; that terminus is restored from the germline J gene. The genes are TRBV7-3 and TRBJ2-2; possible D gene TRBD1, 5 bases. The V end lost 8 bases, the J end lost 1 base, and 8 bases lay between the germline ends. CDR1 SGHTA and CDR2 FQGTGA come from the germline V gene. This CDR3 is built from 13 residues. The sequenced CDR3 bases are TGTGCCAGCTTAGACAGGAACACCGGGGAG. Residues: CASLDRNTGE. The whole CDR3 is CASLDRNTGELFF.

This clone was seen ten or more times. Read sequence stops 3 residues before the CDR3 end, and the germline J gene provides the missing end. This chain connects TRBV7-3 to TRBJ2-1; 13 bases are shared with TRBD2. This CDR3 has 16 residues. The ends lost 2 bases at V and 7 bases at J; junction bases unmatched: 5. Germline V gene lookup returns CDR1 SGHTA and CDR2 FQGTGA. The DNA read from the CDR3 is TGTGCCAGCAGCTTAGCGGGACTAGCGGGAAGGAATGAG. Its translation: CASSLAGLAGRNE. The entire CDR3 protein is CASSLAGLAGRNEQFF.

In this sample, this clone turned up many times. The CDR3 bases that were read are TGCGCCAGCAAAGGGACTAGCGGGAGGGATGAG. Translated, it gives CASKGTSGRDE. The full CDR3 sequence reads CASKGTSGRDEQFF. This chain connects TRBV5-1 to TRBJ2-1; 16 nucleotides align to TRBD2. The read ends 3 residues shy of where the CDR3 ends; the end is completed using the germline J gene. Germline V CDR1 and CDR2: SGHRS, YFSETQ. This CDR3 has 14 residues. V trimming: 6 bases; J trimming: 8 bases; junction bases outside the gene matches: 2.

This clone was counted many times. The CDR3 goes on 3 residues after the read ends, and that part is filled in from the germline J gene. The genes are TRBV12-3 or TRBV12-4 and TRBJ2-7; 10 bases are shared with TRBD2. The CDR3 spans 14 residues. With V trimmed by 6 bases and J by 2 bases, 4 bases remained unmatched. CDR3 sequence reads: CASRTGTSAYEQYF. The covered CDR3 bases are TGTGCCAGCAGGACCGGGACTAGCGCCTACGAG.

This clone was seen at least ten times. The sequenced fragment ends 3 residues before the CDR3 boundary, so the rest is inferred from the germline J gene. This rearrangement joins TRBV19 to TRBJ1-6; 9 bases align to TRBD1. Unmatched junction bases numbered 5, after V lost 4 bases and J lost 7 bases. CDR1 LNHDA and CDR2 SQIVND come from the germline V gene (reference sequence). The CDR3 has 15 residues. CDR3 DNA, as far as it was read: TGTGCCAGTAGTACCGGACAGGGGAGCAATTCACCC. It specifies CASSTGQGSNSP. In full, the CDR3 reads CASSTGQGSNSPLHF.

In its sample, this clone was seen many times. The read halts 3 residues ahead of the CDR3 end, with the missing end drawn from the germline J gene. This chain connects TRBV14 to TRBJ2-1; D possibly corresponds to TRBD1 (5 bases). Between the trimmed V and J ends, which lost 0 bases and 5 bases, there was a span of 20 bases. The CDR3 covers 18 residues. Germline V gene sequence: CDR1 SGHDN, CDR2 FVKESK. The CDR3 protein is CASSQEWMQGHPDNEQFF. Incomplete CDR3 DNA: TGTGCCAGCAGCCAAGAATGGATGCAGGGCCATCCCGACAATGAG.

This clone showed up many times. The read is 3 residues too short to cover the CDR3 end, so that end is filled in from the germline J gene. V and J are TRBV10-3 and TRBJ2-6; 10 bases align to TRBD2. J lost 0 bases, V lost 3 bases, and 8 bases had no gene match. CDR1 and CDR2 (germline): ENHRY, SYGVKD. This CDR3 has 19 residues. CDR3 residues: CAISERSSGRHSGANVLTF. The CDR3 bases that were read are TGTGCCATCAGTGAAAGGTCTAGCGGGAGACACTCTGGGGCCAACGTC.

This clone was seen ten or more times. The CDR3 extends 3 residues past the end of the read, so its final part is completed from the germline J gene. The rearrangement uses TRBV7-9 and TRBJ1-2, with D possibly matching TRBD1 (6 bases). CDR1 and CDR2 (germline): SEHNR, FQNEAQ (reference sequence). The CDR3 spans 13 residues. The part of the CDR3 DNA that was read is TGTGCCAGCAGCTTAAATGACAGGAACAGC. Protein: CASSLNDRNS. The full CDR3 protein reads CASSLNDRNSYTF.

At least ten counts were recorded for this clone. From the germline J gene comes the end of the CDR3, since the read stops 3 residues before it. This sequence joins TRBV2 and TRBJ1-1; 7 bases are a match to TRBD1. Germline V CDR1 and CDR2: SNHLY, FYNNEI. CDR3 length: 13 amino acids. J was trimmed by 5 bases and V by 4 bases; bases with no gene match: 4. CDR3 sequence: CASSVETGTEAFF. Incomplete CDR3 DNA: TGTGCCAGCAGTGTAGAGACAGGGACTGAA.

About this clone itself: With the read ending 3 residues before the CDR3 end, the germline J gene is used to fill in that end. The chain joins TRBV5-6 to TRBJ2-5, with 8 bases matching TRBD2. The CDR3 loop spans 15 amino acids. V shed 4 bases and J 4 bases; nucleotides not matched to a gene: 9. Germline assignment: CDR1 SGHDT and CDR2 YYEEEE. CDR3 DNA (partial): TGTGCCAGCAGCCAAAGCGGGAGAGGAGCAGAGACC. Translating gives CASSQSGRGAET. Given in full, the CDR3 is CASSQSGRGAETQYF.

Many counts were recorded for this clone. Incomplete CDR3 DNA: TGCGCCAGCAGCCCGGACTGGAGCTCCTATAATTCACCC. Amino acid sequence: CASSPDWSSYNSP. The CDR3, in full, reads CASSPDWSSYNSPLHF. The genes are TRBV5-1 and TRBJ1-6; D not certain. The read ends 3 residues early relative to the CDR3; the germline J gene fills the gap. The germline CDR1 and CDR2 sequences are SGHRS and YFSETQ. The CDR3 runs 16 residues. Trimming shortened V by 4 bases and J by 0 bases, and 11 bases separated the two germline ends.

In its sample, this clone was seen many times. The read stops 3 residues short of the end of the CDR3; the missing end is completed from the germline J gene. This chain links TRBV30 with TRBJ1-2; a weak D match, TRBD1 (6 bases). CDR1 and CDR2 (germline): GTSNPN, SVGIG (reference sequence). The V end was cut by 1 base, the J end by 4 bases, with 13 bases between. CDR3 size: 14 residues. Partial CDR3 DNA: TGTGCCTGGAGTGGAAGGACAGAGCGCTATGGC. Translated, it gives CAWSGRTERYG. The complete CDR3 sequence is CAWSGRTERYGYTF.

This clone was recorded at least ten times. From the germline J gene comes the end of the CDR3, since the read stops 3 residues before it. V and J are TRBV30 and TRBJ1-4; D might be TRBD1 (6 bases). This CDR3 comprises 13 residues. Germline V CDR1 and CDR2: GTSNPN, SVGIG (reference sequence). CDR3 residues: CASNRDINEKLFF. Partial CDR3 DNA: TGTGCATCTAACCGGGACATTAATGAAAAA.

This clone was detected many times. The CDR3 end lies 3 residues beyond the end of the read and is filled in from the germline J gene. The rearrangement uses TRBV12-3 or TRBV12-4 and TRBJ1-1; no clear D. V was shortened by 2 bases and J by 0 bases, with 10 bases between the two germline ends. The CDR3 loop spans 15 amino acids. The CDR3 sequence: CASSLLGSLNTEAFF. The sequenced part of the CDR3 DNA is TGTGCCAGCAGTTTACTTGGCAGTCTGAACACTGAA.

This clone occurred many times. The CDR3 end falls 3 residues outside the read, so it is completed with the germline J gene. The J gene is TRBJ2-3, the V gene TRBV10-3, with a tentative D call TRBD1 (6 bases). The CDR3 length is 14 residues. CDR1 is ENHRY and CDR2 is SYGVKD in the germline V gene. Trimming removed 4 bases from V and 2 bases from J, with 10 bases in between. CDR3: CAISGTANTDTQYF. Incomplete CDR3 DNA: TGTGCCATCAGTGGGACAGCTAACACAGATACG.

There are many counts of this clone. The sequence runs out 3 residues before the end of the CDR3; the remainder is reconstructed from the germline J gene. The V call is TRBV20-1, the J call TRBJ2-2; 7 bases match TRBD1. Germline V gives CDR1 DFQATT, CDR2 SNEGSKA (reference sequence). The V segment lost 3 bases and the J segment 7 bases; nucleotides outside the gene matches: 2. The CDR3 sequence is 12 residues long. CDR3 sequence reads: CSARGQNGELFF. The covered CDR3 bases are TGCAGTGCTAGGGGACAGAACGGGGAG.

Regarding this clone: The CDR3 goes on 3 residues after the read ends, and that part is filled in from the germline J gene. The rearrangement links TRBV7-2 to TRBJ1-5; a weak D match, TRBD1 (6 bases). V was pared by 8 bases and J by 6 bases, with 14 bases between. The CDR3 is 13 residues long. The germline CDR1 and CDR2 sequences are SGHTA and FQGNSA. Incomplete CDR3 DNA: TGTGCCAGCCCAGGACAGAATAGTCAGCCC. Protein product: CASPGQNSQP. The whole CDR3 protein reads CASPGQNSQPQHF.

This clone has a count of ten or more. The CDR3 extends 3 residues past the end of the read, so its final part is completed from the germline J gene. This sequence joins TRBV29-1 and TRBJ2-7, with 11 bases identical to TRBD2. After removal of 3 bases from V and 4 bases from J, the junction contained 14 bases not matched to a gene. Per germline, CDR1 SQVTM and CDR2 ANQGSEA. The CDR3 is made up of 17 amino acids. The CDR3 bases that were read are TGCAGCGTTGAGACTAGCGGGGCCAACCCCTTCGAGTACGAG. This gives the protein CSVETSGANPFEYE. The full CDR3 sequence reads CSVETSGANPFEYEQYF.

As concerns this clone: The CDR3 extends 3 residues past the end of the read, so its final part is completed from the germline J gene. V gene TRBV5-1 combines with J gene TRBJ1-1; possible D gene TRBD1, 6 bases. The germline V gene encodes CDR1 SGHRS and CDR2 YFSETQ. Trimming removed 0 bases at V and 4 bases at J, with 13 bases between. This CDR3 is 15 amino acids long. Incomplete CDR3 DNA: TGCGCCAGCAGCTTGGAAGGACAGAAAACCACTGAA. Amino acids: CASSLEGQKTTE. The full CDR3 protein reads CASSLEGQKTTEAFF.

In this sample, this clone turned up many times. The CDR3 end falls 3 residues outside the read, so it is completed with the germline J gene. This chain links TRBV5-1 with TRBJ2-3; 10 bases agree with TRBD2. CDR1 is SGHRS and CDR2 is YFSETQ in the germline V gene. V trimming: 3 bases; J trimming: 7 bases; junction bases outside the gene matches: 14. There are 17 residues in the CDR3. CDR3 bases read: TGCGCCAGCAGCTACCTCCTACTAGCGGGGTCCACGAATACG. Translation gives CASSYLLLAGSTNT. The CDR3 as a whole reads CASSYLLLAGSTNTQYF.

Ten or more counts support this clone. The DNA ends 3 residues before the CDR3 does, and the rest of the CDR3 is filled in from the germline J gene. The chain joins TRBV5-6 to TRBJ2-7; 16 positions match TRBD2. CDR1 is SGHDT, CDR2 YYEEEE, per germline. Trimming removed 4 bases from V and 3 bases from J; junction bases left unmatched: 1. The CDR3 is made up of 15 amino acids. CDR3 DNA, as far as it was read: TGTGCCAGCAGCGGGACTAGCGGGGGGGACTACGAG. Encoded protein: CASSGTSGGDYE. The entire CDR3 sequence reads CASSGTSGGDYEQYF. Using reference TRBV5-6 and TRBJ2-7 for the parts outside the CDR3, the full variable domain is DAGVTQSPTHLIKTRGQQVTLRCSPKSGHDTVSWYQQALGQGPQFIFQYYEEEERQRGNFPDRFSGHQFPNYSSELNVNALLLGDSALYLCASSGTSGGDYEQYFGPGTRLTVT.

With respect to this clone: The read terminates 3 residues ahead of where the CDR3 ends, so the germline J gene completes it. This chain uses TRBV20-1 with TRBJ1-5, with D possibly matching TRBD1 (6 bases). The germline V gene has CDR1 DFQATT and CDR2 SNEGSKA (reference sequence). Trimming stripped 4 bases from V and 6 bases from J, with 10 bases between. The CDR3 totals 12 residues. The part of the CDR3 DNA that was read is TGCAGTGCTAAACAGGGTTTTCAGCCC. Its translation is CSAKQGFQP. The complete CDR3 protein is CSAKQGFQPQHF.

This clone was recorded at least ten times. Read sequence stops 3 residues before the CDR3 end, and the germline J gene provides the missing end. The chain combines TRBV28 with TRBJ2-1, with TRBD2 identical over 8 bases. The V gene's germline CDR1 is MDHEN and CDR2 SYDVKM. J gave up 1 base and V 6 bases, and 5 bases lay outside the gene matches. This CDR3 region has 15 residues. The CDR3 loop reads CASSPGTRSYNEQFF. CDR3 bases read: TGTGCCAGCAGCCCCGGGACTAGGTCCTACAATGAG. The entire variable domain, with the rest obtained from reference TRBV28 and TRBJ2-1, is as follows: DVKVTQSSRYLVKRTGEKVFLECVQDMDHENMFWYRQDPGLGLRLIYFSYDVKMKEKGDIPEGYSVSREKKERFSLILESASTNQTSMYLCASSPGTRSYNEQFFGPGTRLTVL.

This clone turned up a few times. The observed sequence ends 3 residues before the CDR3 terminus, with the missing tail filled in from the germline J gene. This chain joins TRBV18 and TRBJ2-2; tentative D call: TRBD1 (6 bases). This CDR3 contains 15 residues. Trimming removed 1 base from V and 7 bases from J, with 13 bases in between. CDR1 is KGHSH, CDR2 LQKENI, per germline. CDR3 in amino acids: CASSPRTAQGGELFF. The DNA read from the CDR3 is TGTGCCAGCTCACCACGGACAGCTCAGGGCGGGGAG.

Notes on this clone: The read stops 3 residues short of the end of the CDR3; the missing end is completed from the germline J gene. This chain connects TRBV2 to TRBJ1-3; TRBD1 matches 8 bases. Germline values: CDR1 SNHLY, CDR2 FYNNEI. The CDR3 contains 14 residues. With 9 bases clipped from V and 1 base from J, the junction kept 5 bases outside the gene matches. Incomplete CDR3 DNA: TGTGCCAGAGGACAGGGAGTGTCTGGAAACACC. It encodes CARGQGVSGNT. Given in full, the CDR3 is CARGQGVSGNTIYF.

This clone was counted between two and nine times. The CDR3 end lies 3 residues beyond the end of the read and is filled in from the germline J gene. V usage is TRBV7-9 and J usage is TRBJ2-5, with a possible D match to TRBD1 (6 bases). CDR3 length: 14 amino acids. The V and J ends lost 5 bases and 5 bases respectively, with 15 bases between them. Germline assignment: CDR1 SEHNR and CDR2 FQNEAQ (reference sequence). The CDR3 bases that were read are TGTGCCAGCAGCCCTGGGGGCGGCGGGGAGACC. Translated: CASSPGGGGET. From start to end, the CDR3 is CASSPGGGGETQYF. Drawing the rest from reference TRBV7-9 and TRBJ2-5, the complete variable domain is DTGVSQNPRHKITKRGQNVTFRCDPISEHNRLYWYRQTLGQGPEFLTYFQNEAQLEKSRLLSDRFSAERPKGSFSTLEIQRTEQGDSAMYLCASSPGGGGETQYFGPGTRLLVL.